The entry that follows covers one T cell receptor (beta chain) sequence. What it binds is unknown. This record comes from a study of cytomegalovirus exposure and HLA in healthy donors. Looking at the study overall: The early release's HLA-typed donors yielded 78 million or so unique TCRs. The Caucasian-associated ancestry cluster contained about 80% of the roughly 400 genotyped donors. Regarding the study as a whole: There were some public TCRs occurring in many donors, but most TCR sequences were rare.

Regarding donors, all were healthy bone marrow donors. The PCR was carried out with 60 Vbeta primers and 13 Jbeta primers. This table comes from immunoSEQ multiplex PCR, and its TCRdb copy is limited to in-frame clones, with some not included. The repertoire includes approximately 160,000 clones, approximately 80% of them detected once, and 2% to 3% sits in the top ten. The V gene's germline CDR1 is SGHTA and CDR2 FQGNSA. The CDR3 has 14 residues. V lost 6 bases and J lost 2; bases outside the gene matches: 5. The chain carries TRBV7-2 and TRBJ2-7; 9 bases are shared with TRBD2. The sequenced material came from PBMCs. This TCR was sampled from a woman in her 40s in good health and CMV-seropositive. CDR3 bases: TGTGCCAGCAGTCCCCTAGCGGGACCCTACGAGCAGTACTTC. Translated: CASSPLAGPYEQYF.